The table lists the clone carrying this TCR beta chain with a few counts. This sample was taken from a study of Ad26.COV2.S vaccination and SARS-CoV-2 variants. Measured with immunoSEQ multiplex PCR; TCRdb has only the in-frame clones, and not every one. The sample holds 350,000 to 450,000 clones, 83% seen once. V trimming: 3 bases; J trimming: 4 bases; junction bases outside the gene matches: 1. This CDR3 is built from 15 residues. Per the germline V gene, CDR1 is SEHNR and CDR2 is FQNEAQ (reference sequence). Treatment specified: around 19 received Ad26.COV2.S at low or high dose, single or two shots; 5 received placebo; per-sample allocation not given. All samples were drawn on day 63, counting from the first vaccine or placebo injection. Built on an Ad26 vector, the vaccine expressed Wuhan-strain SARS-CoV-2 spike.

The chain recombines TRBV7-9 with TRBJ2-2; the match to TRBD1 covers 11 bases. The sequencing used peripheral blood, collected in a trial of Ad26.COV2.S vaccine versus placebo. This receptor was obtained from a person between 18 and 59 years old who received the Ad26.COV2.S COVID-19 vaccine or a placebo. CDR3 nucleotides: TGTGCCAGCAGCTTGGACAGGGGGCCCACCGGGGAGCTGTTTTTT. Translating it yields CASSLDRGPTGELFF.